The TCR beta chain under discussion was sequenced for a study of OX40 agonist ivuxolimab in advanced cancers. V lost 0 bases to trimming and J lost 3 bases, with 11 bases between them. The CDR3 length is 15 residues. Germline values: CDR1 MGHDK, CDR2 SYGVNS. Some clones are missing from TCRdb's copy, which holds only in-frame ones; the method was immunoSEQ multiplex PCR. This table holds about 86,000 clones, 70% to 90% found once. The specimen comprised CD4+ or CD8+ T cells sorted from blood, sampled in a trial of the OX40 agonist ivuxolimab. The clonotype was recovered from an adult with an advanced solid tumor such as melanoma, head and neck, liver or kidney cancer. This chain joins TRBV25-1 and TRBJ1-2; D perhaps matches TRBD1 (6 bases). The CDR3 spells CASSEYRGADYGYTF. Written as DNA, the CDR3 is TGTGCCAGCAGTGAATATCGGGGGGCAGACTATGGCTACACCTTC.